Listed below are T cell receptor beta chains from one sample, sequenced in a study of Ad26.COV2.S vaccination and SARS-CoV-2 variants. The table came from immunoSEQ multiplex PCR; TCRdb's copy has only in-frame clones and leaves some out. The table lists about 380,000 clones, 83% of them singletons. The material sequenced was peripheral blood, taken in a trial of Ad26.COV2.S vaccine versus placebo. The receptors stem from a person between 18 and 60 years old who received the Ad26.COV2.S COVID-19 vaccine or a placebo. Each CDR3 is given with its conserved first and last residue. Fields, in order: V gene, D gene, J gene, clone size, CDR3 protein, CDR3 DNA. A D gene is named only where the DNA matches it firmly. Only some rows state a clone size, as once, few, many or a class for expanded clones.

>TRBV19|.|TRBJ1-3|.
CASSISPGNTIYF
TGTGCCAGTAGTATTAGCCCCGGAAACACCATATATTTT
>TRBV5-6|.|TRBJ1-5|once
CASSLEGFGNQPQHF
TGTGCCAGCAGCTTGGAAGGGTTCGGCAATCAGCCCCAGCATTTT
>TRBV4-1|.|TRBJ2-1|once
CATRRAGRSSYNEQFF
TGCGCCACCCGGAGGGCCGGACGATCCTCCTACAATGAGCAGTTCTTC
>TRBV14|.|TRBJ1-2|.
CASSQQDLYGYTF
TGTGCCAGCAGCCAACAGGACCTCTATGGCTACACCTTC
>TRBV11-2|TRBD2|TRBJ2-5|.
CASSLLRGTGTQYF
TGTGCCAGCAGCTTATTGCGGGGGACGGGGACCCAGTACTTC
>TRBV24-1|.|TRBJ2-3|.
CATSDFGGDTQYF
TGTGCCACCAGTGATTTCGGGGGAGATACGCAGTATTTT
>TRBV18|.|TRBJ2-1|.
CASSPQQEFYNEQFF
TGTGCCAGCTCACCTCAACAGGAGTTTTACAATGAGCAGTTCTTC
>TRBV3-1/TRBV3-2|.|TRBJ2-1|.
CASSQVRGFEQFF
TGTGCCAGCAGCCAAGTCCGGGGGTTTGAGCAGTTCTTC
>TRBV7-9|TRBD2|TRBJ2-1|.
CASLSRAGGPNEQFF
TGTGCCAGCCTCTCGAGGGCGGGGGGACCCAATGAGCAGTTCTTC
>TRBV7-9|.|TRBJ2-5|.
CASSPASRGTQYF
TGTGCCAGCAGCCCCGCCTCTAGGGGGACCCAGTACTTC
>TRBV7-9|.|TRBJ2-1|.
CASPGLSYNEQFF
TGTGCCAGCCCGGGGCTCTCCTACAATGAGCAGTTCTTC
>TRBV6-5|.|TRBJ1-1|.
CASKDTTEAFF
TGTGCCAGCAAAGATACCACTGAAGCTTTCTTT
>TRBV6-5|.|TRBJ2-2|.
CASSSQSLTGELFF
TGTGCCAGCAGTTCGCAGAGTTTAACCGGGGAGCTGTTTTTT
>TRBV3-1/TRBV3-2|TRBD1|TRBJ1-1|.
CASSLISGTGGTGEAFF
TGTGCCAGCAGTTTAATCTCCGGGACAGGGGGCACGGGTGAAGCTTTCTTT
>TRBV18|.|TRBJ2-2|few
CASSPRLTGELFF
TGTGCCAGCTCACCGAGACTCACCGGGGAGCTGTTTTTT
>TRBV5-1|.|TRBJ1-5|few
CASSLGAQGNQPQHF
TGCGCCAGCAGCTTGGGTGCACAGGGCAATCAGCCCCAGCATTTT
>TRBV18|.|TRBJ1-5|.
CASSVMEGTNQPQHF
TGTGCCAGCTCCGTTATGGAGGGAACAAATCAGCCCCAGCATTTT
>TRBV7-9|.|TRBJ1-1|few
CASSDLFSIGATRAFF
TGTGCCAGCAGCGACCTTTTCTCAATCGGGGCGACAAGGGCTTTCTTT
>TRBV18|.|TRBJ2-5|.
CASSSQVGQETQYF
TGTGCCAGCTCATCACAGGTGGGTCAAGAGACCCAGTACTTC
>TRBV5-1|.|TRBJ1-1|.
CASRNELLTEAFF
TGCGCCAGCAGAAACGAGTTACTCACTGAAGCTTTCTTT
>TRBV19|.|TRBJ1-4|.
CASSMRRGLDEKLFF
TGTGCCAGTAGTATGAGGAGGGGTTTGGATGAAAAACTGTTTTTT
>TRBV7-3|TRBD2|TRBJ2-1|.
CASSLIVLAGYNEQFF
TGTGCCAGCAGCTTAATCGTACTAGCGGGGTACAATGAGCAGTTCTTC
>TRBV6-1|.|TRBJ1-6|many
CASSEGVRRNSPLHF
TGTGCCAGCAGTGAAGGAGTACGGCGAAATTCACCCCTCCACTTT